The 17 T cell receptor beta chains below come from one sample, sequenced in a study of CD8+ T cells in alopecia areata. Reverse transcription of extracted RNA yielded cDNA, which provided the sequencing template. The data were produced by immunoSEQ multiplex PCR, yet TCRdb's version contains in-frame clones alone and is incomplete. The top ten hold over 3% of the sample, which has 150,000 to 250,000 clones, more than 55% seen once. As for treatment: oral pan-JAK inhibitor, 5-10 mg twice daily. Sequenced here: CD4+ T cells sorted from blood, sampled at week 4, from a patient treated with tofacitinib. The receptors were sampled from a human donor with alopecia areata.

V usage is TRBV7-6 and J usage is TRBJ2-7; weak D call: TRBD1 (5 bases). V lost 2 bases to trimming and J lost 2 bases, with 16 bases between them. Looked up from germline, CDR1 is SGHVS and CDR2 is FNYEAQ. The CDR3 length is 16 residues. For the CDR3, the DNA is TGTGCCAGCAGCTTACAACGGCCAGGGAACACCTACGAGCAGTACTTC. The encoded protein is CASSLQRPGNTYEQYF.

This chain uses TRBV5-1 with TRBJ2-6; D may correspond to TRBD1 or TRBD2 (6 bases each). The germline V gene has CDR1 SGHRS and CDR2 YFSETQ. The CDR3 sequence is 18 residues long. Trimming cost V 1 base and J 0 bases, with 14 bases left between them. The CDR3 nucleotides are TGCGCCAGCAGCTTGTCCGGGGGCGTCCTCTCTGGGGCCAACGTCCTGACTTTC. Its translation: CASSLSGGVLSGANVLTF. Complete variable domain (other parts from reference TRBV5-1 and TRBJ2-6): KAGVTQTPRYLIKTRGQQVTLSCSPISGHRSVSWYQQTPGQGLQFLFEYFSETQRNKGNFPGRFSGRQFSNSRSEMNVSTLELGDSALYLCASSLSGGVLSGANVLTFGAGSRLTVL.

This chain joins TRBV7-9 and TRBJ2-7; D remains unclear. V was trimmed by 1 base and J by 2 bases, leaving 12 bases between them. This CDR3 region has 15 residues. Germline V gene sequence: CDR1 SEHNR, CDR2 FQNEAQ (reference sequence). The CDR3 reads CASSLVWGATYEQYF. The CDR3 coding sequence is TGTGCCAGCAGCTTAGTTTGGGGTGCGACCTACGAGCAGTACTTC.

The gene calls are TRBV29-1 and TRBJ2-1, with 10 nucleotides matching TRBD2. Germline CDR1 SQVTM, CDR2 ANQGSEA. Trimming removed 6 bases from V and 11 bases from J; junction bases left unmatched: 13. CDR3 size: 14 residues. The CDR3 DNA is TGCAGCGTACAGACTAGCGGGCCTAAAGCACAGCAGTTCTTC. Its protein product is CSVQTSGPKAQQFF.

The chain employs TRBV5-1 and TRBJ1-1; a possible D gene is TRBD1 (6 bases). V was clipped by 1 base and J by 8 bases, with 12 bases between them. In germline, CDR1 is SGHRS, CDR2 YFSETQ. The CDR3 totals 13 residues. In DNA, the CDR3 is TGCGCCAGCAGCTTGTTGGGACAACTAGAAGCTTTCTTT. It encodes CASSLLGQLEAFF.

The J gene is TRBJ2-5, the V gene TRBV30; perhaps TRBD2 as D (5 bases). There are 13 residues in the CDR3. Trimming took 4 bases from V and 7 from J, leaving 16 bases between them. CDR1 is GTSNPN and CDR2 is SVGIG in the germline V gene (reference sequence). Written as DNA, the CDR3 is TGTGCCTGGACAAAGACCTTCCGGGGGACCCAGTACTTC. It yields the protein CAWTKTFRGTQYF.

The J gene is TRBJ2-7, the V gene TRBV25-1; D possibly corresponds to TRBD1 (6 bases). The CDR3 length is 14 residues. V was pared by 4 bases and J by 2 bases, with 12 bases between. Germline V CDR1 and CDR2: MGHDK, SYGVNS. The CDR3 spells CASSGGQLAYEQYF. The CDR3, as DNA: TGTGCCAGCAGTGGGGGACAACTCGCCTACGAGCAGTACTTC.

This clone came up once. This likely comes from a read error, as the CDR3 has no conserved phenylalanine or tryptophan at its end. The chain joins TRBV6-5 to TRBJ1-1; D is unresolved. Germline V CDR1 and CDR2: MNHEY, SVGAGI. There are 14 residues in the CDR3. V was cut by 7 bases and J by 3 bases, with 15 bases left in between. The CDR3: CASTNSQRHTEAFI. For the CDR3, the DNA is TGTGCCAGCACCAATTCGCAGCGGCACACTGAAGCTTTCATT.

The chain employs TRBV30 and TRBJ2-7; D possibly corresponds to TRBD1 (5 bases). Germline-derived CDR1 and CDR2 are GTSNPN and SVGIG (reference sequence). V gave up 4 bases and J gave up 1 base, with 11 bases separating them. This CDR3 has 13 amino acids. The CDR3 DNA reads TGTGCCTGGATGCAGGGCTCATCCTACGAGCAGTACTTC. Protein sequence: CAWMQGSSYEQYF.

This clone appeared once. V is TRBV23-1 and J is TRBJ1-5, with D uncertain. TRBV23-1 is an ORF; its function is uncertain. Trimming stripped 10 bases from V and 5 bases from J, with 12 bases between. The CDR3 has 12 residues. CDR3 bases: TGCGCCACCTGGACGCCCGATCAGCCCCAGCATTTT. Its translation is CATWTPDQPQHF.

The table lists this clone with a few counts. V and J are TRBV6-6 and TRBJ2-2; TRBD1 might be the D (6 bases). CDR1 is MNHNY and CDR2 is SVGAGI in the germline V gene (reference sequence). The V end was cut by 7 bases, the J end by 1 base, with 13 bases between. The CDR3 consists of 15 residues. The CDR3 loop reads CASTLGGRNTGELFF. As DNA, the CDR3 is TGTGCCAGCACCCTAGGGGGACGGAACACCGGGGAGCTGTTTTTT.

CDR3: CASSAAGGPYNEQFF. DNA of the CDR3: TGTGCCAGCAGCGCCGCCGGGGGACCATACAATGAGCAGTTCTTC. J is TRBJ2-1 and V is TRBV9; perhaps TRBD2 as D (6 bases). Germline lookup yields CDR1 SGDLS and CDR2 YYNGEE. This CDR3 has 15 residues. The V end lost 3 bases, the J end lost 4 bases, and 14 bases lay between the germline ends.

DNA of the CDR3: TGTGCCAGCTCACCCAATAGTGACGGATCTACTGAAGCTTTCTTT. Translation: CASSPNSDGSTEAFF. The J gene is TRBJ1-1, the V gene TRBV18, with unresolved D. This CDR3 comprises 15 residues. Per the germline V gene, CDR1 is KGHSH and CDR2 is LQKENI. The V gene lost 3 bases and the J gene lost 5 bases, with 16 bases spanning the gap. Complete variable domain (other parts from reference TRBV18 and TRBJ1-1): NAGVMQNPRHLVRRRGQEARLRCSPMKGHSHVYWYRQLPEEGLKFMVYLQKENIIDESGMPKERFSAEFPKEGPSILRIQQVVRGDSAAYFCASSPNSDGSTEAFFGQGTRLTVV.

This chain uses TRBV29-1 with TRBJ1-4, with TRBD1 matching 10 bases. Germline V lookup: CDR1 SQVTM, CDR2 ANQGSEA. This CDR3 is 14 amino acids long. V shed 4 bases and J 7 bases; nucleotides not matched to a gene: 6. The CDR3 nucleotides read TGCAGCGTTGGAAGGACAGGGGGACGTGAAAAACTGTTTTTT. Amino acids: CSVGRTGGREKLFF.

This chain links TRBV9 with TRBJ2-5; TRBD1 matches at 8 bases. The CDR3 is 15 amino acids. Trimming took 4 bases from V and 4 from J; bases not matched to a gene: 9. Germline CDR1 reads SGDLS; CDR2 reads YYNGEE. CDR3 protein: CASSTGQGRAETQYF. The CDR3 bases are TGTGCCAGCAGCACCGGACAGGGACGGGCAGAGACCCAGTACTTC.

This clone was recorded a few times. The chain links TRBV29-1 to TRBJ2-1; D is unresolved. The length of the CDR3 is 11 residues. Germline assignment: CDR1 SQVTM and CDR2 ANQGSEA. Trimming left V 1 base short and J 4 bases short, with 2 bases between. This CDR3 is CSVEGYNEQFF. In DNA, the CDR3 is TGCAGCGTTGAAGGGTACAATGAGCAGTTCTTC.

The V call is TRBV30, the J call TRBJ2-5; 10 bases map to TRBD2. Losses at the gene ends were 3 bases for V and 6 bases for J; bases not matched to a gene: 7. The CDR3 is made up of 14 amino acids. Germline V gives CDR1 GTSNPN, CDR2 SVGIG (reference sequence). As DNA, the CDR3 is TGTGCCTGGAGAGAGCGGGGGGGCCGCAAGACCCAGTACTTC. Its translation is CAWRERGGRKTQYF.